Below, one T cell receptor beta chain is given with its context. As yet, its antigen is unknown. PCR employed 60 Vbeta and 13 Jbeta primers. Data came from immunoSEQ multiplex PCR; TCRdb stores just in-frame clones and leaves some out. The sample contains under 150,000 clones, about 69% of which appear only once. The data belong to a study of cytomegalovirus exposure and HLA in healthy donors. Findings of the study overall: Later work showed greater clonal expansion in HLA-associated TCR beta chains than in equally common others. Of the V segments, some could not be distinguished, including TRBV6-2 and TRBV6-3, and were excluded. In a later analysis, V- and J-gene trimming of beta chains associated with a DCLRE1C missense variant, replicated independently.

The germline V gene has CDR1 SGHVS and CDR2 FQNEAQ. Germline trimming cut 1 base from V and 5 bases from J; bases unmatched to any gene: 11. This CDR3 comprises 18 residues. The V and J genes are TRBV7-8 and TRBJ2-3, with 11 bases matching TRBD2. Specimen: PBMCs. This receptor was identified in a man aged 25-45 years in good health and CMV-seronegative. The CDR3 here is CASSLGEPLAGVLDTQYF. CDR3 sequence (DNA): TGTGCCAGCAGCTTAGGAGAACCACTAGCGGGAGTTTTAGATACGCAGTATTTT.